This T cell receptor beta chain was recovered during a study of metastatic and nonmetastatic thyroid tumors. Before thyroid surgery, none of the patients had received any treatment. Per the study methods: CDR3 differences across clinicopathological groups were used to build a distant-metastasis classifier for papillary thyroid cancer. TCRdb re-called the PCR reads via MiXCR. TCRdb assigned the V and J calls; the authors' analysis was not used. The profile covers tens of thousands of clones, with 15% appearing a single time and about a sixth taken by the ten largest. V was clipped by 0 bases and J by 2 bases, with 7 bases between them. This CDR3 spans 15 amino acids. Germline V gene lookup returns CDR1 SGHTA and CDR2 FQGNSA.

The receptor's source is a male donor with papillary thyroid cancer or a benign thyroid nodule (not recorded which). Some clones in this sample may be carry-over from other donors' samples. The chain is built from TRBV7-2 and TRBJ2-2; D gene unclear. Specimen: blood. CDR3 region: CASSLALLNTGELFF. In nucleotides, the CDR3 is TGTGCCAGCAGCTTAGCCCTGCTTAACACCGGGGAGCTGTTTTTT.